This paragraph reports one TCR beta chain. Its antigen is as yet unknown. These data are taken from a study of radiotherapy plus CTLA-4 blockade in lung cancer. Study results and caveats: Peripheral blood showed expansion of tumor-derived TCR clones after radiotherapy and ipilimumab. It was early blood T cell clone dynamics, with interferon-beta, that reportedly best predicted response.

Treatment of patients with chemo-refractory metastatic non-small-cell lung cancer consisted of focal radiation plus CTLA-4 blockade with ipilimumab. The assay was immunoSEQ multiplex PCR, and TCRdb's table has in-frame clones only and misses some. The sample consists of around 44,000 clones, roughly 90% of them appearing once. Germline V lookup: CDR1 ENHRY, CDR2 SYGVKD. The CDR3 is made up of 11 amino acids. Deletions cut 6 bases from V and 6 bases from J, with 8 bases between. The chain links TRBV10-3 to TRBJ1-1; TRBD1 might be the D (6 bases). This clonotype was obtained from a human donor with non-small cell lung cancer that progressed on radiotherapy plus ipilimumab. Some clones in this sample may be carry-over from other donors' samples. Source: peripheral blood, taken from a patient treated with radiotherapy plus ipilimumab. The CDR3 DNA follows: TGTGCCATCAGCAAGGGGGCTGAAGCTTTCTTT. The encoded protein is CAISKGAEAFF.